This T cell receptor beta chain was sequenced in a study of vaccination effects on CD4 cells after COVID-19. Background on the study: Subjects were given two BNT162b2 or mRNA-1273 vaccine doses. Findings of the study overall: Marked contraction was observed in infection-induced and vaccine-induced clones late after vaccination. Early timepoints after infection were absent, and convalescent patients were few in the study.

TCRdb keeps only in-frame clones here, not all; method: immunoSEQ multiplex PCR. The profile shows about 73,000 clones, around 79% of them singletons. ViraFEST assay sequencing came after antigen-specific CD4+ T cells were expanded with viral peptide pools. Culture lasted 10 days before CD4+ T cell isolation. Vaccine recipients lacked prior SARS-CoV-2 infection and had negative nucleocapsid antibodies. For each well, 1.9 million or so PBMC were cultured with 10 IU/ml IL-2 and about 11 ug/ml peptides. CDR3 length: 13 residues. Germline CDR1 is KGHSH and CDR2 is LQKENI. V gave up 6 bases and J gave up 3 bases, with 12 bases separating them. Comments on this clone: The antigen is undetermined.

The gene calls are TRBV18 and TRBJ2-7; TRBD1 might be the D (6 bases). The clonotype comes from a human donor who received a COVID-19 vaccine. Material: CD4+ T cells from PBMCs cultured with HCoV-NL63 spike peptides, obtained before COVID-19 vaccination. CDR3 coding DNA: TGTGCCAGCTCCCCGACAGGTTACTACGAGCAGTACGTC. Translating gives CASSPTGYYEQYV.